The sequence of this T cell receptor (beta chain) was determined in a study of OX40 agonist ivuxolimab in advanced cancers. The wider study: From roughly 20 to 85 years was the age range, with a mean of around 54 years, and over 70% were male.

Germline V CDR1 and CDR2: SGDLS, YYNGEE. The CDR3 sequence is 15 residues long. The method was immunoSEQ multiplex PCR; TCRdb's version includes in-frame clones alone and lacks a portion of them. The sample records some 73,000 clones, 85% to 90% being singletons. The sample consisted of CD4+ or CD8+ T cells sorted from blood, taken in a trial of the OX40 agonist ivuxolimab. The receptor was isolated from an adult with an advanced solid tumor such as melanoma, head and neck, liver or kidney cancer. V usage is TRBV9 and J usage is TRBJ2-5, with D possibly being TRBD2 (6 bases). Matching the DNA end better, TRBJ2-7 makes the J call doubtful. The CDR3 region is CASSVEGTYSYEQYF. In DNA, the CDR3 is TGTGCCAGCAGCGTAGAAGGGACTTACTCCTACGAGCAGTACTTC.